This T cell receptor (beta chain) was found in a study of cytomegalovirus exposure and HLA in healthy donors. Regarding the study as a whole: Several top significant clusters appeared, in a later analysis, to be linked to common viral pathogens.

Primers for the PCR totalled 60 Vbeta and 13 Jbeta. TCRdb's table, derived via immunoSEQ multiplex PCR, lists solely in-frame clones and lacks some. The data contain approximately 160,000 clones, just under 80% of them singletons. Germline-derived CDR1 and CDR2 are SGHTA and FQGTGA. This CDR3 comprises 15 residues. V shed 2 bases and J shed 6 bases, with 15 bases lying between them. Of note for this clone: Its antigen is still unknown.

Specimen: PBMCs. The V call is TRBV7-3, the J call TRBJ2-3; D may be TRBD2 (6 bases). This TCR derives from a woman in her 50s in good health and CMV-seropositive. CDR3 nucleotide sequence: TGTGCCAGCAGCTTAGGGCTAGCGCAAGGGGATACGCAGTATTTT. It encodes CASSLGLAQGDTQYF. The variable domain in full, completed from reference TRBV7-3 and TRBJ2-3, reads GAGVSQTPSNKVTEKGKYVELRCDPISGHTALYWYRQSLGQGPEFLIYFQGTGAADDSGLPNDRFFAVRPEGSVSTLKIQRTERGDSAVYLCASSLGLAQGDTQYFGPGTRLTVL.